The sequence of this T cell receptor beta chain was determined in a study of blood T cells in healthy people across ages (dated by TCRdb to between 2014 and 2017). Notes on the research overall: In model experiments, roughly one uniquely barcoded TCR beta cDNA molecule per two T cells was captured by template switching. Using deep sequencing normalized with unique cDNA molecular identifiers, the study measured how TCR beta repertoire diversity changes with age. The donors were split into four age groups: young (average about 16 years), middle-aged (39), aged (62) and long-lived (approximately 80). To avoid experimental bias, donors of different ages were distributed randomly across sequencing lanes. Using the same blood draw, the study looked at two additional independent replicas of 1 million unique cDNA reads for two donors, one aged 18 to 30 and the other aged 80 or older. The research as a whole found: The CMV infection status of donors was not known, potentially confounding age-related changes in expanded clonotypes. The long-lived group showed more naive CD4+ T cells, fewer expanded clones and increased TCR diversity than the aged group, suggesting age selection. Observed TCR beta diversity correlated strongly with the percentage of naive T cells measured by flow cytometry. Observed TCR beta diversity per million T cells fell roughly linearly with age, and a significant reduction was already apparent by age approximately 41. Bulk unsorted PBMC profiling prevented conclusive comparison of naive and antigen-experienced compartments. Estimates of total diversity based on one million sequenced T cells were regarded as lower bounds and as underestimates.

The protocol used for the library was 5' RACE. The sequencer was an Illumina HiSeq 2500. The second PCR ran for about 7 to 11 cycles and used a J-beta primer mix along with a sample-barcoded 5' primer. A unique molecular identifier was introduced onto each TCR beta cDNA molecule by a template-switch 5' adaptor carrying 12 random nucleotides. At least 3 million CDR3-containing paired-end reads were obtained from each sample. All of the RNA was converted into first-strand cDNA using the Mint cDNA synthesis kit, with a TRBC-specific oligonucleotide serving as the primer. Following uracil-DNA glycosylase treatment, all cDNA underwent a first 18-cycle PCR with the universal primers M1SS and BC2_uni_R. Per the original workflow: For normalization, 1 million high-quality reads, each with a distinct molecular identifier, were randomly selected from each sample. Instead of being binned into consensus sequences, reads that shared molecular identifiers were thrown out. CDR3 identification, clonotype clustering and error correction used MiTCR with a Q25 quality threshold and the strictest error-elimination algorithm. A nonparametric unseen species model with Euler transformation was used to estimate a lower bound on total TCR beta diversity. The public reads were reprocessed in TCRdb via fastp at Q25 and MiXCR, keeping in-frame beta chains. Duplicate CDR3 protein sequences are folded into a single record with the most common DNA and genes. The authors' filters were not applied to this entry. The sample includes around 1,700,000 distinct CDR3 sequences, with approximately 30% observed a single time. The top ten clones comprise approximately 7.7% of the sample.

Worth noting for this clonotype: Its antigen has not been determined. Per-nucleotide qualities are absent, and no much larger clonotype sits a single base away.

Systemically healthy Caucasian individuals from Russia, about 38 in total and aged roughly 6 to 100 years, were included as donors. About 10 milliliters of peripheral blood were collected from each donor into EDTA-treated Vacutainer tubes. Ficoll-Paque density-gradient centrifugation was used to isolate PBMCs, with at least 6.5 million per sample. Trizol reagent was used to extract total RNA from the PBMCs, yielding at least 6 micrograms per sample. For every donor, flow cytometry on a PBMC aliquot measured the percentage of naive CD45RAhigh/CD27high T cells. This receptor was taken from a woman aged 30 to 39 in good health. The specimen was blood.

The base sequence is TGTGCCAGCAGCAAGCTAAAGGTACCTAGCGGCACAGATACGCAGTATTTT. Translated, it gives CASSKLKVPSGTDTQYF. The chain is made from TRBV21-1 and TRBJ2-3; TRBD2 is taken as the D call from the table, unchecked against the DNA. TRBV21-1 is recorded as a pseudogene. The CDR3 measures 17 amino acids from cysteine to phenylalanine. The kept DNA is CDR3 alone, 51 bases in frame from the first base.